The clone carrying this TCR beta chain came up many times. This entry comes from a study of T-cell reconstitution after alpha-beta-depleted transplantation in children. It was with unique molecular identifiers that the TCRbeta library was prepared. MiXCR, run by TCRdb on the PCR reads, gives a single entry per CDR3 protein. The sample has about 280,000 distinct CDR3 sequences; around 10% are singletons. The CDR3 consists of 14 residues. Trimming removed 4 bases from V and 4 bases from J; junction bases left unmatched: 4. Germline loops: CDR1 MGHRA, CDR2 YSYEKL. Sequenced here: peripheral blood, sampled 180 days after TCRalphabeta/CD19-depleted stem cell transplant. This rearrangement joins TRBV4-1 to TRBJ2-7, with TRBD1 matching over 10 bases. The clonotype comes from a male patient aged 2 to 9 who had a stem cell transplant for chronic granulomatous disease, so the T cells may come from the graft donor. This CDR3 reads CASSPGQGWYEQYF. The CDR3 coding sequence is TGCGCCAGCAGCCCGGGACAGGGGTGGTACGAGCAGTACTTC.